This record looks at one T cell receptor beta chain sequence and its context. Looked up from germline, CDR1 is SGHAT and CDR2 is FQNNGV. CDR3 size: 15 residues. V dropped 9 bases and J dropped 4 bases, with 21 bases sitting between them. The data were taken from a study of blood T cell repertoires in COVID-19. Clones were sequenced by immunoSEQ multiplex PCR, and TCRdb holds only the in-frame ones, with some missing. Of roughly 98,000 clones in the sample, around four fifths were seen once. The receptor was isolated from a woman in her 70s with active or convalescent COVID-19. The sequenced sample consisted of peripheral blood. J is TRBJ1-1 and V is TRBV11-2; no definite D call. The CDR3 DNA reads TGTGCCAGTTTACTAAGAGAGGGATTGGGCACTGAAGCTTTCTTT. As protein: CASLLREGLGTEAFF.